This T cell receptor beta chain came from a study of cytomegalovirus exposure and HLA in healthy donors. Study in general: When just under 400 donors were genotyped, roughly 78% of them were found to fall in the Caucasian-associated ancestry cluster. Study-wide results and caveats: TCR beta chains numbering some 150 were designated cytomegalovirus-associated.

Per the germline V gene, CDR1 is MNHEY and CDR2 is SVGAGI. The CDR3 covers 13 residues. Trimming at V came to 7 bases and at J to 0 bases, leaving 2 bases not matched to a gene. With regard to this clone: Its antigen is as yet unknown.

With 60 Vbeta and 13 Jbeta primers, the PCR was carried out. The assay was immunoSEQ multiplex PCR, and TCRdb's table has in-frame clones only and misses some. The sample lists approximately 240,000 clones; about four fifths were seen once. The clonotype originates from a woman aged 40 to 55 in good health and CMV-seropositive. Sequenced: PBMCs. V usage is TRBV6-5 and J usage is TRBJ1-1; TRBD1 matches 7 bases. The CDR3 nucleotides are TGTGCCAGCACCGGGACAGTGAACACTGAAGCTTTCTTT. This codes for CASTGTVNTEAFF.